This record looks at one TCR beta chain sequence and its context. Its matching antigen is unknown. This sample was taken from a study of cytomegalovirus exposure and HLA in healthy donors. Study-wide results and caveats: HLA alleles showed associations with around 15,000 TCR beta sequences in a later analysis, at a 0.05 false discovery rate.

Amplification used 60 Vbeta primers and 13 Jbeta primers. Profiled with immunoSEQ multiplex PCR; TCRdb holds only in-frame clones, not every one. This table has 100,000 to 150,000 clones, nearly 80% appearing once. The V gene lost 0 bases and the J gene lost 5 bases, with 11 bases spanning the gap. From germline, CDR1 is SGDLS and CDR2 YYNGEE. CDR3 length: 14 residues. The specimen sequenced was PBMCs. The rearrangement uses TRBV9 and TRBJ2-5; D perhaps matches TRBD2 (6 bases). The source is a woman aged 40 to 50 in good health and CMV-seronegative. The CDR3 DNA is TGTGCCAGCAGCGTAGCAGAGGGGAGGGAGACCCAGTACTTC. Translation gives CASSVAEGRETQYF.